This is a list of T cell receptor beta chains from one sample in a study of T cells in tuberculosis. The method was immunoSEQ multiplex PCR; TCRdb's version includes in-frame clones alone and lacks a portion of them. Of about 88,000 clones in the sample, approximately 91% were seen once. Sequencing was performed on CD1b-GMM tetramer-negative cells sorted from PBMCs. The receptors shown here come from an adult woman with latent tuberculosis. Each CDR3 is given with its conserved first and last residue. The D gene is left open where the match is weak. The size field is filled for only some rows; it gives once, few, many or a size class.

TRBV28	TRBJ1-4	TRBD1	once	TGTGCCAGCAGTTTGGTGACAGGGCAGGAAAAACTGTTTTTT	CASSLVTGQEKLFF
TRBV2	TRBJ1-1	.	.	TGTGCCAGCCCAGAGAGGAGGACTGAAGCTTTCTTT	CASPERRTEAFF
TRBV10-1	TRBJ2-1	TRBD2	.	TGCGCCAGGCAACTAGCGGACCGGGGCGCTGAGCAGTTCTTC	CARQLADRGAEQFF
TRBV7-3	TRBJ2-3	TRBD2	.	TGTGCCAGCAGCTCCCAAGCGGGGGGGCTAGGAGATACGCAGTATTTT	CASSSQAGGLGDTQYF
TRBV19	TRBJ2-4	TRBD1	.	TGTGCCAGTAGGGGACAGGGGGCCAAAAACATTCAGTACTTC	CASRGQGAKNIQYF
TRBV30	TRBJ2-1	TRBD2	.	TGTGCCTGGAGTGTAGGAGGCGGGGGGACGTACAATGAGCAGTTCTTC	CAWSVGGGGTYNEQFF
TRBV7-5	TRBJ2-3	.	.	TGTGCCAGAAGCTCGCCAGGACCCTTTGGGGAACTAGCGGGTTGCACAGATACGCAGTATTTT	CARSSPGPFGELAGCTDTQYF
TRBV6-5	TRBJ1-1	.	once	TGTGCCAGCAGTTGGGGACAGAACACTGAAGCTTTCTTT	CASSWGQNTEAFF
TRBV28	TRBJ2-2	.	.	TGTGCCAGCATTACACATACGAACACCGGGGAGCTGTTTTTT	CASITHTNTGELFF
TRBV5-1	TRBJ2-6	.	.	TGCGCCAGCAGCCTCCTAATTGGGGCCAACGTCCTGACTTTC	CASSLLIGANVLTF
TRBV5-4	TRBJ2-5	.	.	TGTGCCAGCAGCACACAAGAGACCCAGTACTTC	CASSTQETQYF
TRBV19	TRBJ2-7	TRBD2	.	TGTGCCAGTAGTATTAAGCGGGGCCCCGACGAGCAGTACTTC	CASSIKRGPDEQYF
TRBV29-1	TRBJ2-2	.	.	TGCAGCGTTCAGGGGGGACCCTCGAACACCGGGGAGCTGTTTTTT	CSVQGGPSNTGELFF
TRBV6-1	TRBJ2-1	.	.	TGTGCCAGCAGTGAAGCGCTAAGGGGGACCAAGGACGGTGAGCAGTTCTTC	CASSEALRGTKDGEQFF
TRBV11-3	TRBJ2-2	.	.	TGTGCCAGCAGCTTATCGGCCGGGGAGCTGTTTTTT	CASSLSAGELFF
TRBV5-1	TRBJ2-1	TRBD2	.	TGCGCCAGCAGCTTCCCTAGCGGGGCCTACAATGAGCAGTTCTTC	CASSFPSGAYNEQFF
TRBV11-2	TRBJ1-4	.	.	TGTGCCAGCAGCTTAGGAGACGGGATTGAAAAACTGTTTTTT	CASSLGDGIEKLFF
TRBV5-4	TRBJ2-1	TRBD2	.	TGTGCCAGCAGCTCCCGGACTAGCGGGGCTCTATACAATGAGCAGTTCTTC	CASSSRTSGALYNEQFF
TRBV2	TRBJ1-5	.	.	TGTGCCAGCAGGCCCGACGGGAATCAGCCCCAGCATTTT	CASRPDGNQPQHF
TRBV19	TRBJ2-5	TRBD2	once	TGTGCCAGTAGTAGCGGGGGGGCGGTTATGGAGACCCAGTACTTC	CASSSGGAVMETQYF
TRBV5-1	TRBJ2-5	TRBD2	.	TGCGCCAGCAGCTTGGGTCCCAGCGGGGAGCAAGAGACCCAGTACTTC	CASSLGPSGEQETQYF
TRBV19	TRBJ1-2	TRBD1	.	TGTGCCAGTAGCAAAGACAGGGTTCGCTACACCTTC	CASSKDRVRYTF
TRBV2	TRBJ2-1	.	.	TGTGCCAGCAGTGCCGGGTCCTCCCCCCGACCAAAGTTCTTC	CASSAGSSPRPKFF
TRBV7-2	TRBJ1-4	.	.	TGTGCCAGCAGCTTACAACCGACAGGCGGGGGAAATGAAAAACTGTTTTTT	CASSLQPTGGGNEKLFF
TRBV10-2	TRBJ2-7	TRBD2	.	TGCGCCAGCAACCCAGGACTAGACTCCTACGAGCAGTACTTC	CASNPGLDSYEQYF
TRBV4-2	TRBJ2-1	TRBD2	.	TGTGCCAGCAGCCAAGATCGGACTAGCGGGGGGTATGAGCAGTTCTTC	CASSQDRTSGGYEQFF
TRBV18	TRBJ2-1	TRBD2	.	TGTGCCAGCTCACCTCTACCCCCTAGCGGCACCTACAATGAGCAGTTCTTC	CASSPLPPSGTYNEQFF
TRBV6-6	TRBJ1-5	.	.	TGTGCCAGCAGTGGACGACAGATCCTGAATCAGCCCCAGCATTTT	CASSGRQILNQPQHF
TRBV6-5	TRBJ1-3	TRBD1	.	TGTGCCAGCAGTGTGGACAGGGGTTACACCATATATTTT	CASSVDRGYTIYF
TRBV7-6	TRBJ1-2	TRBD1	once	TGTGCCAGCAGCCCAGGTCGTGCCAGGGGGCTTTGGGGCTACACCTTC	CASSPGRARGLWGYTF
TRBV19	TRBJ2-5	TRBD1	.	TGTGCCAGTAGTATTGAATCCTCACAGGGGGAGACCCAGTACTTC	CASSIESSQGETQYF
TRBV4-3	TRBJ2-5	TRBD2	.	TGCGCCAGCAGCCAAGATTGGCTAGCGGGGGGAGAGACCCAGTACTTC	CASSQDWLAGGETQYF
TRBV5-4	TRBJ2-3	TRBD2	.	TGTGCCAGCAACGGGGGGCTAGCGGGGGGGCATAGCACAGATACGCAGTATTTT	CASNGGLAGGHSTDTQYF
TRBV9	TRBJ1-6	TRBD1	.	TGTGCCAGCAGCGGAGGGACAGGGGGTTCACCCCTCCACTTT	CASSGGTGGSPLHF
TRBV9	TRBJ2-3	.	.	TGTGCCAGCAGCGTAGGGCGGGGTACAGATACGCAGTATTTT	CASSVGRGTDTQYF
TRBV6-1	TRBJ2-7	TRBD1	.	TGTGCCATCACGCTCCGGGACAGCAACTACGAGCAGTACTTC	CAITLRDSNYEQYF
TRBV29-1	TRBJ1-2	TRBD1	.	TGCAGCGTTGAAGCCTGGAACAGGGGGCCCAACTATGGCTACACCTTC	CSVEAWNRGPNYGYTF
TRBV4-3	TRBJ2-3	TRBD1	.	TGCGCCAGCAGCCAGACAGGGATAGATACGCAGTATTTT	CASSQTGIDTQYF
TRBV11-3	TRBJ2-5	.	.	TGTGCCAGCAGCCAGGTCGAGGGAGCCCAGTACTTC	CASSQVEGAQYF
TRBV11-2	TRBJ2-1	TRBD1	.	TGTGCCAGCAGCTTAGTACCCCAACCCGGGACAGGACGTTACAATGAGCAGTTCTTC	CASSLVPQPGTGRYNEQFF
TRBV18	TRBJ1-1	.	.	TGTGCCAGCTCACCTGTTGGGGGCGCAGGGCCCGAAGCTTTCTTT	CASSPVGGAGPEAFF
TRBV7-2	TRBJ2-1	TRBD2	.	TGTGCCAGCAGCATTAGCGGGGGAAAATACAATGAGCAGTTCTTC	CASSISGGKYNEQFF
TRBV6-1	TRBJ1-6	.	.	TGTGCCAGCACTAGTCTGAGACGGGGTAATTCACCCCTCCACTTT	CASTSLRRGNSPLHF
TRBV29-1	TRBJ1-2	TRBD1	.	TGCAGCGTCCCAGGGGACAGGGCACTCTATGGCTACACCTTC	CSVPGDRALYGYTF
TRBV5-1	TRBJ1-2	.	.	TGCGCCAGCAGCTTGGACGGGGACACTAACTATGGCTACACCTTC	CASSLDGDTNYGYTF
TRBV6-5	TRBJ2-3	.	.	TGTGCCAGCAGTGGAGACAGGCCCTCCACAGATACGCAGTATTTT	CASSGDRPSTDTQYF
TRBV6-5	TRBJ2-1	TRBD1	.	TGTGCCAGCAGTTACGGGACAGGGGGCGTTGTCAATGAGCAGTTCTTC	CASSYGTGGVVNEQFF
TRBV13	TRBJ2-7	TRBD2	.	TGTGCCAGCAGCAACCTCGGGACTAGCGGGGCCTACGAGCAGTACTTC	CASSNLGTSGAYEQYF
TRBV6-5	TRBJ2-1	.	.	TGTGCCAGCAGGGAGACAGGTTACAATGAGCAGTTCTTC	CASRETGYNEQFF
TRBV18	TRBJ1-5	.	.	TGTGCCAGCTCACCAGGGGGCCAACTCAGGCCCCAGCATTTT	CASSPGGQLRPQHF
TRBV4-3	TRBJ1-1	TRBD1	.	TGCGCCAGCAGCCAAGGCCGACAGGGAGAAACTGAAGCTTTCTTT	CASSQGRQGETEAFF
TRBV28	TRBJ1-4	TRBD1	.	TGTGCCAGCAGCTTTATCGACAGGGGCGAAAATGAAAAACTGTTTTTT	CASSFIDRGENEKLFF
TRBV7-8	TRBJ1-5	TRBD1	once	TGTGCCAGCAGCCTAGGAAGGGGGCAGGGTTTCCAGCCCCAGCATTTT	CASSLGRGQGFQPQHF
TRBV15	TRBJ2-2	.	once	TGTGCCACCAGCAGAGATCTCGGGAACACCGGGGAGCTGTTTTTT	CATSRDLGNTGELFF
TRBV6-5	TRBJ1-1	.	.	TGTGCCAGCGGGCCTATGAACACTGAAGCTTTCTTT	CASGPMNTEAFF
TRBV10-3	TRBJ1-2	.	.	TGTGCCATCACAAAATATGGCTACACCTTC	CAITKYGYTF
TRBV29-1	TRBJ1-6	.	.	TGCAGCGTCAAGTGGGGGGATTCACCCCTCCACTTT	CSVKWGDSPLHF